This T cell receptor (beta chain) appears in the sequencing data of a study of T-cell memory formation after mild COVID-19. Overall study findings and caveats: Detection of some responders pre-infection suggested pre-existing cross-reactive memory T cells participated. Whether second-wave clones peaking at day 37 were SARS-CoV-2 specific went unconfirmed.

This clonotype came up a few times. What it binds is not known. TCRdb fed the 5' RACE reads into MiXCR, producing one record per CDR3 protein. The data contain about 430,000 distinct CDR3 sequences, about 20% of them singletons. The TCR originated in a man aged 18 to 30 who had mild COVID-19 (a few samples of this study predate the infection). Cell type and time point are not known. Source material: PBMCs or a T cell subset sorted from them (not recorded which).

CDR3 in amino acids: CASSSTSGGYEQYV. The CDR3 DNA sequence: TGTGCCAGCAGTTCGACTAGCGGGGGCTACGAGCAGTACGTC. The V call is TRBV6-5, the J call TRBJ2-7; 12 nucleotides line up with TRBD2. This CDR3 has 14 residues. After removal of 4 bases from V and 3 bases from J, the junction contained 1 base not matched to a gene. The germline CDR1 and CDR2 sequences are MNHEY and SVGAGI.